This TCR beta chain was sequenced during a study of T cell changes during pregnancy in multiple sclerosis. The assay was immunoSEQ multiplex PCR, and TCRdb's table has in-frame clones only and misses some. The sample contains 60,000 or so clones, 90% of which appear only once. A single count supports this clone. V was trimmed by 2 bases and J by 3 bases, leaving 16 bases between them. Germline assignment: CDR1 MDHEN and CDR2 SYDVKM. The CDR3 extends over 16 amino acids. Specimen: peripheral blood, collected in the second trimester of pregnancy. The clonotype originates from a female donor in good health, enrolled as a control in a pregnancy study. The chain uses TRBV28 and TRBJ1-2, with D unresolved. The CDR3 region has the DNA TGTGCCAGCAGTTTAGTTGTATCAACTTATTACTATGGCTACACCTTC. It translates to CASSLVVSTYYYGYTF.